The 23 T cell receptor beta chains reported below all come from one sample, sequenced in a study of CD8 T cells in ankylosing spondylitis. TCRdb passed the 5' RACE reads through MiXCR, listing each CDR3 protein once. The sample lists around 490,000 distinct CDR3 sequences, roughly 5.2% occurring once. No antigen is known for these receptors. The study's findings and limits: For ankylosing spondylitis blood, a TCR beta motif of about eight highly homologous variants appeared characteristic.

Material for sequencing was blood, either unsorted or a sorted T cell fraction (not recorded which). These receptors all stem from a male donor with ankylosing spondylitis.

This clonotype was counted once. A much larger clone differs by one base, so this may be a read error. The chain couples TRBV29-1 to TRBJ2-5; D unresolved. The V gene's germline CDR1 is SQVTM and CDR2 ANQGSEA. The CDR3 has 14 residues. V shed 5 bases and J shed 7 bases, with 20 bases lying between them. As DNA, the CDR3 is TGCAGCGTTTGTCGGGTGTTACTAATGGGGACCCAGTACTTC. It specifies CSVCRVLLMGTQYF.

This clonotype came up many times. The chain links TRBV6-2 or TRBV6-3 to TRBJ2-2, with a possible D match to TRBD1 (6 bases). Germline V gene data show CDR1 as MNHEY and CDR2 as SVGEGT. CDR3 length: 14 residues. Trimming shortened V by 7 bases and J by 5 bases, and 14 bases separated the two germline ends. CDR3 sequence reads: CASTVTRGTGELFF. CDR3 coding DNA: TGTGCCAGCACTGTGACGAGGGGGACCGGGGAGCTGTTTTTT.

This clonotype was picked up a small number of times. The genes are TRBV3-1 and TRBJ2-5; D is ambiguous. The germline V gene encodes CDR1 LGHDT and CDR2 YNNKEL (reference sequence). This CDR3 comprises 16 residues. The ends were cut back, 4 bases at V and 6 bases at J, with 21 bases in the middle. The CDR3 DNA is TGTGCCAGCAGCCCCCCCCGGGCAGGTCGAGGACAGACCCAGTACTTC. Its protein product is CASSPPRAGRGQTQYF.

This clonotype appeared many times. The V gene is TRBV20-1, the J gene TRBJ2-7; 9 bases are shared with TRBD2. This CDR3 is 12 amino acids long. The germline V gene encodes CDR1 DFQATT and CDR2 SNEGSKA (reference sequence). The CDR3: CGGLAGNYEQYF. The DNA of the CDR3 is TGCGGAGGGCTAGCGGGAAATTACGAGCAGTACTTC.

This clonotype was seen at least ten times. The chain links TRBV5-1 to TRBJ2-3, with D perhaps matching TRBD1 or TRBD2 (6 bases each). This CDR3 comprises 16 residues. In germline, CDR1 is SGHRS, CDR2 YFSETQ. Trimming cost V 0 bases and J 1 base, with 12 bases left between them. Written as DNA, the CDR3 is TGCGCCAGCAGCTTGGGGGCAGGGGAGGGCACAGATACGCAGTATTTT. Amino acid sequence: CASSLGAGEGTDTQYF.

This clonotype has ten or more counts. The chain has TRBV6-1 and TRBJ1-3; D is ambiguous. V dropped 4 bases and J dropped 4 bases, with 11 bases sitting between them. Germline V lookup: CDR1 MNHNS, CDR2 SASEGT. This CDR3 is 14 amino acids long. The CDR3 loop reads CASSARERGNTIYF. In DNA, the CDR3 is TGTGCCAGCAGTGCCCGAGAAAGGGGAAACACCATATATTTT.

This clonotype was recorded many times. The genes are TRBV5-1 and TRBJ1-2; D not resolved. The length of the CDR3 is 14 residues. Trimming cost V 0 bases and J 2 bases, with 8 bases left between them. Per the germline V gene, CDR1 is SGHRS and CDR2 is YFSETQ. CDR3 nucleotide sequence: TGCGCCAGCAGCTTGGACAACCCAAACTATGGCTACACCTTC. Translated, it gives CASSLDNPNYGYTF.

At least ten counts were recorded for this clonotype. The V call is TRBV4-2, the J call TRBJ2-5; 10 bases are shared with TRBD2. The CDR3 consists of 16 residues. Germline CDR1 LGHNA, CDR2 YNFKEQ. The V segment lost 1 base and the J segment 5 bases; nucleotides outside the gene matches: 7. CDR3 coding DNA: TGTGCCAGCAGCCAAGGGCTAGCGGGAGAGGATGAGACCCAGTACTTC. Translation gives CASSQGLAGEDETQYF.

A note on this clonotype: A much larger clone differs from this one at a single base, so this may be a read error. This rearrangement joins TRBV10-3 to TRBJ1-3, with a tentative D call TRBD1 (6 bases). CDR3 length: 15 residues. Looked up from germline, CDR1 is ENHRY and CDR2 is SYGVKD. The CDR3 coding sequence is TGTGCCATCAGTGAGCCTGGGACAATTGGAAACACCCTATATTTT. Translated: CAISEPGTIGNTLYF.

This clonotype was observed at least ten times. The rearrangement uses TRBV7-2 and TRBJ2-1; D is unresolved. There are 16 residues in the CDR3. Trimming removed 5 bases from V and 5 bases from J, with 19 bases in between. In germline, CDR1 is SGHTA, CDR2 FQGNSA. The CDR3 here is CASSPKRGLGNNEQFF. CDR3 in DNA: TGTGCCAGCAGCCCGAAAAGAGGTTTGGGTAACAATGAGCAGTTCTTC.

This clonotype was observed at least ten times. The chain joins TRBV5-6 to TRBJ2-1; 14 bases align to TRBD2. The J segment lost 12 bases and the V segment lost 4 bases, leaving 6 bases of the junction unmatched. This CDR3 contains 14 residues. Germline V CDR1 and CDR2: SGHDT, YYEEEE. The CDR3 region is CASSTGTSGSRQFF. CDR3 DNA sequence: TGTGCCAGCAGCACCGGGACTAGCGGGAGTCGGCAGTTCTTC.

This clonotype showed up many times. The genes are TRBV11-2 and TRBJ2-5; D gene ambiguous. Per the germline V gene, CDR1 is SGHAT and CDR2 is FQNNGV. V lost 2 bases to trimming and J lost 5 bases, with 9 bases between them. This CDR3 contains 13 residues. CDR3 nucleotide sequence: TGTGCCAGCAGCTTATCAGATACGGAGACCCAGTACTTC. It codes for CASSLSDTETQYF.

At least ten counts were recorded for this clonotype. The chain links TRBV29-1 to TRBJ2-2; D gene unclear. The V end lost 4 bases, the J end lost 7 bases, and 13 bases lay between the germline ends. The germline CDR1 and CDR2 sequences are SQVTM and ANQGSEA. The CDR3 totals 13 residues. The CDR3 loop is CSVGIGVRGELFF. In DNA form, the CDR3 reads TGCAGCGTTGGAATTGGGGTTCGCGGGGAGCTGTTTTTT.

This clonotype was counted at least ten times. V and J are TRBV12-3 or TRBV12-4 and TRBJ2-3; 8 bases line up with TRBD1. Losses at the gene ends were 0 bases for V and 12 bases for J; bases not matched to a gene: 5. The CDR3 covers 13 residues. As DNA, the CDR3 is TGTGCCAGCAGTTTAGCGATAGACAGGGGACAGTATTTT. Its translation is CASSLAIDRGQYF.

This clonotype was picked up many times. J is TRBJ2-6 and V is TRBV29-1, with TRBD2 as a possible D gene (5 bases). Trimming stripped 6 bases from V and 0 bases from J, with 18 bases between. Germline-derived CDR1 and CDR2 are SQVTM and ANQGSEA. This CDR3 spans 17 amino acids. CDR3 bases: TGCAGCGTCAGTGGAGGAAAAAGAGTCTCTGGGGCCAACGTCCTGACTTTC. The encoded protein is CSVSGGKRVSGANVLTF.

This clonotype has a count of ten or more. The chain joins TRBV12-3 or TRBV12-4 to TRBJ1-1; D is uncertain. This CDR3 has 11 residues. V lost 1 base and J lost 7, with 4 bases in between. In DNA form, the CDR3 reads TGTGCCAGCAGTTTAGTACGTGAAGCTTTCTTT. This codes for CASSLVREAFF.

A few counts support this clonotype. CDR3 amino acids: CAISGTASSYEQYF. CDR3 nucleotides: TGTGCCATCAGTGGGACGGCTAGCTCCTACGAGCAGTACTTC. J is TRBJ2-7 and V is TRBV10-3; D not certain. The CDR3 is 14 residues long. Looked up from germline, CDR1 is ENHRY and CDR2 is SYGVKD. The V and J ends lost 4 bases and 0 bases respectively, with 10 bases between them.

The V gene is TRBV5-1, the J gene TRBJ2-7; D call uncertain. CDR1 is SGHRS, CDR2 YFSETQ, per germline. The V end lost 4 bases, the J end lost 3 bases, and 14 bases lay between the germline ends. The CDR3 runs 14 residues. The DNA of the CDR3 is TGCGCCAGCAGCCCGGGTCCAAATTACTACGAGCAGTACTTC. Encoded protein: CASSPGPNYYEQYF.

There are a few counts of this clonotype. The J gene is TRBJ2-3, the V gene TRBV2, with TRBD1 matching 10 bases. Germline CDR1 SNHLY, CDR2 FYNNEI. V was clipped by 9 bases and J by 10 bases; unmatched bases: 19. This CDR3 has 16 amino acids. In DNA, the CDR3 is TGTGCCAGTCATGGGACAGGGGAACTAGGCGTAAGGGCGCAGTATTTT. It translates to CASHGTGELGVRAQYF.

Many counts were recorded for this clonotype. The chain carries TRBV12-3 or TRBV12-4 and TRBJ2-1, with D possibly matching TRBD2 (6 bases). Trimming cost V 4 bases and J 10 bases, with 26 bases left between them. CDR3 length: 17 amino acids. The DNA of the CDR3 is TGTGCCAGCAGTTCCCTTCTAGTGGGGGGACCCCGTCGGGAGCAGTTCTTC. Its translation is CASSSLLVGGPRREQFF.

This clonotype was found many times. J is TRBJ1-1 and V is TRBV4-2; 9 nucleotides line up with TRBD1. CDR3 length equals 16 residues. J was trimmed by 1 base and V by 0 bases; bases with no gene match: 3. From germline, CDR1 is LGHNA and CDR2 YNFKEQ. CDR3 DNA: TGTGCCAGCAGCCAAGACCAGGACAGGGGGAACACTGAAGCTTTCTTT. Its translation: CASSQDQDRGNTEAFF.

V gene TRBV6-5 combines with J gene TRBJ2-1, with a weak D call TRBD1 (6 bases). Germline lookup yields CDR1 MNHEY and CDR2 SVGAGI. CDR3 length equals 14 residues. The V gene lost 2 bases and the J gene lost 8 bases, with 13 bases spanning the gap. The CDR3 loop is CASSYVGHSYEQFF. CDR3 nucleotide sequence: TGTGCCAGCAGTTACGTGGGACACAGTTATGAGCAGTTCTTC.

In this sample, this clonotype turned up many times. The chain carries TRBV29-1 and TRBJ1-2; possibly TRBD1 for D (6 bases). The V gene lost 7 bases and the J gene lost 4 bases, with 16 bases spanning the gap. Germline assignment: CDR1 SQVTM and CDR2 ANQGSEA. The CDR3 is 13 amino acids. The CDR3 nucleotides read TGCAGCGCCGGCGGGGGGCGAATCTATGGCTACACCTTC. This sequence encodes CSAGGGRIYGYTF.